These T cell receptor beta chains were read from a single sample in a study of human T cells and chemical hapten exposure. TCRdb ran MiXCR on the RACE reads and lists one entry per CDR3 protein. The data contain approximately 86,000 distinct CDR3 sequences, about a tenth of them singletons. The specimen comprised whole blood, sampled in connection with sensitization to the hapten diphenylcyclopropenone (DPC). The receptors shown here come from a woman in her twenties or thirties with alopecia areata. Some clones in this sample may be carry-over from other donors' samples. Each CDR3 is given with its conserved first and last residue. The D gene is left open where the match is weak. Only some rows state a clone size, as once, few, many or a class for expanded clones.

D gene,J gene,clone size,V gene,CDR3 DNA,CDR3 protein
NA,TRBJ1-1,few,TRBV12-3/TRBV12-4,TGTGCCAGCAGTTCGACAGAGTCGAACACTGAAGCTTTCTTT,CASSSTESNTEAFF
TRBD1,TRBJ1-2,NA,TRBV28,TGTGCCAGCACCCCGGCGGGGACAGGGTTTGTCTATGGCTACACCTTC,CASTPAGTGFVYGYTF
NA,TRBJ2-4,many,TRBV2,TGTGCCAGCAGTGAACCGACCGACTTTCAGTACTTC,CASSEPTDFQYF
NA,TRBJ1-1,few,TRBV29-1,TGCAGCGCTACAGGGATGGTGTACACTGAAGCTTTCTTT,CSATGMVYTEAFF
NA,TRBJ1-6,NA,TRBV5-4,TGTGCCAGCAGCTTGCAGACGGGTTCCAATTCACCCCTCCACTTT,CASSLQTGSNSPLHF
NA,TRBJ2-2,few,TRBV28,TGTGCCAGCAGTTCCAAACCACCTCGGGGGCCCGGGGAGCTGTTTTTT,CASSSKPPRGPGELFF
NA,TRBJ1-5,many,TRBV28,TGTGCCAGCAGCGGGCGAAAGGGGCAGCCCCAGCATTTT,CASSGRKGQPQHF
TRBD2,TRBJ2-3,many,TRBV6-5,TGTGCCAGCAGTGCCGGACTAGCGATAGATACGCAGTATTTT,CASSAGLAIDTQYF
NA,TRBJ1-5,few,TRBV12-3/TRBV12-4,TGTGCCAGCAGTTCCAGGAGTAGCAATCAGCCCCAGCATTTT,CASSSRSSNQPQHF
TRBD2,TRBJ2-2,many,TRBV7-2,TGTGCCAGCACCAAGGGAAGCGGGAGGGCCGCCGGGGAGCTGTTTTTT,CASTKGSGRAAGELFF
TRBD1,TRBJ1-1,many,TRBV6-2/TRBV6-3,TGTGCCAGCAGTTACTCGAATGCAGGGGGCTTTGAAGCTTTCTTT,CASSYSNAGGFEAFF
NA,TRBJ1-1,NA,TRBV15,TGTGCCACCAGCAGAGAAGACACGAGGAACACTGAAGCATTCTTT,CATSREDTRNTEAFF
NA,TRBJ2-3,NA,TRBV28,TGTGCCAGCAGTTTTCCCCGCCGCACAGATACGCAGTATTTT,CASSFPRRTDTQYF
TRBD1,TRBJ1-2,few,TRBV20-1,TGCAGTGCTAGAGATCTCGGACAGGGGGGTAACTATGGCTACACCTTC,CSARDLGQGGNYGYTF
NA,TRBJ2-2,many,TRBV7-3,TGTGCCAGCGGGGCCGCCGGGGAGCTGTTTTTT,CASGAAGELFF
NA,TRBJ1-1,many,TRBV29-1,TGCAGCGTTGGAGAGGGAGGGGTGAACACTGAAGCTTTCTTT,CSVGEGGVNTEAFF
NA,TRBJ1-1,many,TRBV7-6,TGTGCCAGCAGCTTAGTGCCGACAGGGAACACTGAAGCTTTCTTT,CASSLVPTGNTEAFF
TRBD1,TRBJ1-1,NA,TRBV5-1,TGCGCCAGCAGCCACCACAGGGGTCAGGCTAACACTGAAGCTTTCTTT,CASSHHRGQANTEAFF
NA,TRBJ2-7,many,TRBV2,TGTGCCAGCAGTGTCGCTCGCGAGCAGTACTTC,CASSVAREQYF
NA,TRBJ2-1,few,TRBV6-1,TGTGCCAGCAGTGAAATGAAGGGCAATGAGCAGTTCTTC,CASSEMKGNEQFF
TRBD1,TRBJ2-2,many,TRBV7-7,TGTGCTAGCAGCTTAAAAACAGGGGACCCCGGGGAGCTGTTTTTT,CASSLKTGDPGELFF
NA,TRBJ1-5,many,TRBV4-1,TGCGCCAGCAGCCAAGATGGGGGGCTAGGCAATCAGCCCCAGCATTTT,CASSQDGGLGNQPQHF
NA,TRBJ2-7,NA,TRBV9,TGTGCCAGCAGCGTGGACAGTGATGCCTACGAGCAGTACTTC,CASSVDSDAYEQYF
NA,TRBJ1-1,once,TRBV7-2,TGTGCCAGCAGGCCCTTTTCCGGCACTGAAGCTTTCTTT,CASRPFSGTEAFF
NA,TRBJ1-6,many,TRBV4-2,TGTGCCAGCAGCCAAGATCGCCCCGGGCTCAATTCACCCCTCCACTTT,CASSQDRPGLNSPLHF
NA,TRBJ1-1,many,TRBV5-6,TGTGCCAGCAGCTACGAGGGGAACCCTGAAGCTTTCTTT,CASSYEGNPEAFF
TRBD1,TRBJ2-5,NA,TRBV10-3,TGTGCCATCAGGGGACAGGCCCAAGAGACCCAGTACTTC,CAIRGQAQETQYF
TRBD1,TRBJ2-1,many,TRBV18,TGTGCCAGCTCACCAAAAAGTTCAGGGACAGGGAAATACAATGAGCAGTTCTTC,CASSPKSSGTGKYNEQFF
TRBD2,TRBJ2-1,many,TRBV7-6,TGTGCCAGCAGCCCTACTAGCGCCGGTTCCGGTGAGCAGTTCTTC,CASSPTSAGSGEQFF
TRBD2,TRBJ2-7,many,TRBV9,TGTGCCAGCAGCGTAGGTGGACTAGGGCCCTACGAGCAGTACTTC,CASSVGGLGPYEQYF
NA,TRBJ1-5,many,TRBV7-8,TGTGCCAGCAGCTTAGGGAGAAATCAGCCCCAGCATTTT,CASSLGRNQPQHF
NA,TRBJ1-1,many,TRBV30,TGTGCCTGGACAGGGCTGAACACTGAAGCTTTCTTT,CAWTGLNTEAFF
TRBD1,TRBJ1-5,many,TRBV7-6,TGTGCCAGCAGCCCCGGGACAGCTAATCAGCCCCAGCATTTT,CASSPGTANQPQHF
TRBD1,TRBJ2-7,NA,TRBV28,TGTGCCAGCGTGAGACAGGGTCCCTACGAGCAGTACTTC,CASVRQGPYEQYF
NA,TRBJ1-5,many,TRBV20-1,TGCAGTGCTAGTAACAGGGAGCATCAGCCCCAGCATTTT,CSASNREHQPQHF
NA,TRBJ1-5,many,TRBV5-1,TGCGCCAGCAGCTTGGGGGAAGGTCAGCCCCAGCATTTT,CASSLGEGQPQHF
NA,TRBJ2-5,many,TRBV18,TGTGCCAGCTCACCACCTTCTAGGGGAGGAGAGACCCAGTACTTC,CASSPPSRGGETQYF
NA,TRBJ1-6,NA,TRBV7-9,TGTGCCAGCAGCTTAGTGGCCGGGAAGGGTTCACCCCTCCACTTT,CASSLVAGKGSPLHF
NA,TRBJ1-6,once,TRBV29-1,TGCAGCGTACAAGAGGCGTTTGAGTCACCCCTCCACTTT,CSVQEAFESPLHF
NA,TRBJ2-1,many,TRBV5-1,TGCGCCAGCAGCGTGGGTTATAATGAGCAGTTCTTC,CASSVGYNEQFF
NA,TRBJ1-6,many,TRBV5-1,TGCGCCAGCAGCTTGGTGACAAATTCACCCCTCCACTTT,CASSLVTNSPLHF
TRBD1,TRBJ1-6,NA,TRBV7-2,TGTGCCAGCAGCTCAGTGGACAGGGGTTATTCAACCCTCCACTTT,CASSSVDRGYSTLHF
NA,TRBJ1-1,many,TRBV7-9,TGTGCCAGCAGCTTAGCGGTCCGGACGGCAACTTTCTTT,CASSLAVRTATFF
NA,TRBJ2-3,NA,TRBV19,TGTGCCAGTAGTATATCCGGGCGGGATACGCAGTATTTT,CASSISGRDTQYF
NA,TRBJ2-7,many,TRBV6-2/TRBV6-3,TGTGCCAGCAGTTACGAAGGCTACGAGCAGTACTTC,CASSYEGYEQYF
TRBD1,TRBJ1-2,few,TRBV27,TGTGCCAGCAGTCCAAGGGACAGGGGGTACTATGGCTACACCTTC,CASSPRDRGYYGYTF
NA,TRBJ1-2,NA,TRBV7-8,TGTGCCAGCAGCTTAGCCGGGACGCCGCCTGGCTACACCTTC,CASSLAGTPPGYTF
TRBD1,TRBJ1-1,many,TRBV29-1,TGCAGCGTTTACCTCAGGGGGCGAGGTTCAACTGAAGCTTTCTTT,CSVYLRGRGSTEAFF
NA,TRBJ1-2,NA,TRBV6-1,TGTGCCAGCAGGGGGGACGGGACCAACTCTAACTATGGCTACACCTTC,CASRGDGTNSNYGYTF
NA,TRBJ2-2,NA,TRBV11-2,TGTGCCAGCAGCTCAGGACAGAACGCGAACACCGGGGAGCTGTTTTTT,CASSSGQNANTGELFF
TRBD2,TRBJ2-7,few,TRBV12-3/TRBV12-4,TGTGCCAGCAGTTATTGGACTAGCGGAAGCTCCTACGAGCAGTACTTC,CASSYWTSGSSYEQYF
NA,TRBJ1-2,many,TRBV28,TGTGCCAGCCGTACGGGATGGACAAACTATGGCTACACCTTC,CASRTGWTNYGYTF
TRBD1,TRBJ2-3,many,TRBV11-3,TGTGCCAGCAGCTCCCGTGGGACAGGCAGCACAGATACGCAGTATTTT,CASSSRGTGSTDTQYF
NA,TRBJ1-1,many,TRBV29-1,TGCAGCGTTGAAGGGGTCAGGGGCACTGAAGCTTTCTTT,CSVEGVRGTEAFF
TRBD2,TRBJ2-3,NA,TRBV6-1,TGTGCCAGCAGCGGACTAGCGGCTACCGATACGCAGTATTTT,CASSGLAATDTQYF